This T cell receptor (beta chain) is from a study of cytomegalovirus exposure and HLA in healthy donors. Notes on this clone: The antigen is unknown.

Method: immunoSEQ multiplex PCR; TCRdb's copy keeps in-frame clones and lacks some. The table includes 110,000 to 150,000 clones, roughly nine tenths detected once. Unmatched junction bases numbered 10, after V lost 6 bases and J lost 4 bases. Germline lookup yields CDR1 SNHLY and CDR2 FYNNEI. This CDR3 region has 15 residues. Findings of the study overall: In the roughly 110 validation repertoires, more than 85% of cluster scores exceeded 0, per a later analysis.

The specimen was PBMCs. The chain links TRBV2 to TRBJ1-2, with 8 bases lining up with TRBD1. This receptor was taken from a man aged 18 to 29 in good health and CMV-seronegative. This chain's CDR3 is CASRPPWTGTYGYTF. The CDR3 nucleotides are TGTGCCAGCAGGCCCCCCTGGACAGGGACCTATGGCTACACCTTC.